The 32 T cell receptor beta chains given below trace back to one sample, sequenced in a study of shared clonotypes between healthy human individuals. TCRdb's copy holds only in-frame clones and misses some; the assay was immunoSEQ multiplex PCR. This table has 2 million to 3 million clones, more than 85% appearing once. The sequenced sample consisted of naive CD4+ T cells from PBMCs. Stated subset: CD45RA+ positively selected. These receptors all come from a man aged 18-30 years in good health. Some clones in this sample may be carry-over from other donors' samples.

This clone was recorded once. The J gene is TRBJ2-5, the V gene TRBV5-6; TRBD1 might be the D (5 bases). The germline CDR1 and CDR2 sequences are SGHDT and YYEEEE. This CDR3 is 16 amino acids long. The V gene lost 3 bases and the J gene lost 5 bases, with 20 bases spanning the gap. The CDR3 is CASSSAGFGLGETQYF. As DNA, the CDR3 is TGTGCCAGCAGCTCGGCAGGGTTCGGTTTGGGGGAGACCCAGTACTTC. Combining the CDR3 with reference TRBV5-6 and TRBJ2-5 gives the whole variable domain DAGVTQSPTHLIKTRGQQVTLRCSPKSGHDTVSWYQQALGQGPQFIFQYYEEEERQRGNFPDRFSGHQFPNYSSELNVNALLLGDSALYLCASSSAGFGLGETQYFGPGTRLLVL.

The rearrangement uses TRBV27 and TRBJ1-3, with 9 bases identical to TRBD1. Germline values: CDR1 MNHEY, CDR2 SMNVEV (reference sequence). V shed 5 bases and J 2 bases; nucleotides not matched to a gene: 4. The CDR3 runs 15 residues. CDR3 sequence reads: CASSLRTGAGNTIYF. Here the CDR3 DNA reads TGTGCCAGCAGTCTTAGGACAGGGGCTGGAAACACCATATATTTT.

Concerning this clone: This specimen includes other DNA sequences encoding the same CDR3. V usage is TRBV28 and J usage is TRBJ1-3, with a weak D call TRBD1 (5 bases). The CDR3 length is 13 residues. The germline gives CDR1 MDHEN, CDR2 SYDVKM. V was clipped by 2 bases and J by 4 bases, with 6 bases between them. Written as DNA, the CDR3 is TGTGCCAGCAGTTTAGGGGGGGGAAACACCATATATTTT. It codes for CASSLGGGNTIYF.

This clone was found once. The J gene is TRBJ2-7, the V gene TRBV6-6; TRBD1 agrees at 10 bases. V lost 7 bases to trimming and J lost 4 bases; unmatched junction nucleotides: 7. Germline CDR1 reads MNHNY; CDR2 reads SVGAGI (reference sequence). This CDR3 has 14 residues. CDR3 sequence (DNA): TGTGCCAGCACCGAGACAGGGGGCTCTTACGAGCAGTACTTC. Amino acid sequence: CASTETGGSYEQYF.

The chain employs TRBV28 and TRBJ2-2, with 9 positions matching TRBD1. This CDR3 is built from 14 residues. V shed 6 bases and J 6 bases; nucleotides not matched to a gene: 5. Germline V gene sequence: CDR1 MDHEN, CDR2 SYDVKM. The CDR3 loop reads CASRAQGAAGELFF. The DNA of the CDR3 is TGTGCCAGCAGAGCACAGGGGGCGGCCGGGGAGCTGTTTTTT. The full variable domain, rest sourced from reference TRBV28 and TRBJ2-2, is DVKVTQSSRYLVKRTGEKVFLECVQDMDHENMFWYRQDPGLGLRLIYFSYDVKMKEKGDIPEGYSVSREKKERFSLILESASTNQTSMYLCASRAQGAAGELFFGEGSRLTVL.

The chain uses TRBV14 and TRBJ2-5; D perhaps matches TRBD2 (5 bases). The CDR3 is 15 residues long. The V end lost 0 bases, the J end lost 5 bases, and 13 bases lay between the germline ends. CDR1 is SGHDN, CDR2 FVKESK, per germline. The CDR3 DNA sequence: TGTGCCAGCAGCCAAGACAGACTATTCTTTGAGACCCAGTACTTC. It translates to CASSQDRLFFETQYF.

The chain links TRBV5-4 to TRBJ2-1, with 14 bases lining up with TRBD2. Germline-derived CDR1 and CDR2 are SGHNT and YYREEE (reference sequence). The CDR3 has 17 residues. The V segment lost 3 bases and the J segment 6 bases; nucleotides outside the gene matches: 8. The CDR3 region has the DNA TGTGCCAGCAGCTCACGCTGGACTAGCGGGAGGTCCAATGAGCAGTTCTTC. This gives the protein CASSSRWTSGRSNEQFF.

The CDR3 is CAISDVGRAHSNEKLFF. Written as DNA, the CDR3 is TGTGCCATCAGTGATGTTGGCAGGGCCCATTCGAATGAAAAACTGTTTTTT. The rearrangement uses TRBV10-3 and TRBJ1-4, with a weak D call TRBD1 (5 bases). From germline, CDR1 is ENHRY and CDR2 SYGVKD. The germline V and J ends were trimmed by 3 bases and 5 bases, with 19 bases remaining between them. This CDR3 contains 17 residues.

V usage is TRBV28 and J usage is TRBJ1-1, with TRBD1 matching 9 bases. V lost 3 bases and J lost 3; bases outside the gene matches: 2. This CDR3 has 14 amino acids. CDR1 is MDHEN, CDR2 SYDVKM, per germline. In DNA, the CDR3 is TGTGCCAGCAGTTTTGGGACAGGGTACACTGAAGCTTTCTTT. Its translation: CASSFGTGYTEAFF. The full variable domain, rest sourced from reference TRBV28 and TRBJ1-1, is DVKVTQSSRYLVKRTGEKVFLECVQDMDHENMFWYRQDPGLGLRLIYFSYDVKMKEKGDIPEGYSVSREKKERFSLILESASTNQTSMYLCASSFGTGYTEAFFGQGTRLTVV.

The chain has TRBV6-4 and TRBJ2-7; D is unclear. Germline V gene sequence: CDR1 MRHNA, CDR2 SNTAGT. V was pared by 11 bases and J by 2 bases, with 13 bases between. The CDR3 loop spans 12 amino acids. CDR3 residues: CALVESAYEQYF. Here the CDR3 DNA reads TGTGCCTTAGTGGAGAGTGCCTACGAGCAGTACTTC.

The genes are TRBV9 and TRBJ2-3; D gene unclear. Germline CDR1 and CDR2: SGDLS and YYNGEE. This CDR3 comprises 12 residues. V lost 0 bases and J 7 bases, leaving 6 bases between the germline ends. The CDR3 region has the DNA TGTGCCAGCAGCGTAGAACAGCATACGCAGTATTTT. Protein sequence: CASSVEQHTQYF.

This chain links TRBV19 with TRBJ1-1, with D uncertain. Deletions cut 5 bases from V and 4 bases from J, with 14 bases between. This CDR3 region has 14 residues. Germline CDR1 and CDR2: LNHDA and SQIVND (reference sequence). The CDR3 spells CASSPGWGVTEAFF. For the CDR3, the DNA is TGTGCCAGTAGTCCGGGCTGGGGAGTCACTGAAGCTTTCTTT. Full variable domain (remainder filled in from reference TRBV19 and TRBJ1-1): DGGITQSPKYLFRKEGQNVTLSCEQNLNHDAMYWYRQDPGQGLRLIYYSQIVNDFQKGDIAEGYSVSREKKESFPLTVTSAQKNPTAFYLCASSPGWGVTEAFFGQGTRLTVV.

The chain links TRBV2 to TRBJ1-1; tentative D call: TRBD1 (5 bases). The CDR3 runs 15 residues. Trimming removed 6 bases at V and 4 bases at J, with 18 bases between. Germline values: CDR1 SNHLY, CDR2 FYNNEI. In DNA form, the CDR3 reads TGTGCCAGCAGCAAGTCTCGGGGCTGGGGCACTGAAGCTTTCTTT. It specifies CASSKSRGWGTEAFF.

This clone was counted between two and nine times. The V gene is TRBV2, the J gene TRBJ2-1; D is possibly TRBD2 (5 bases). CDR1 and CDR2 (germline): SNHLY, FYNNEI. V was trimmed by 7 bases and J by 1 base, leaving 8 bases between them. The CDR3 length is 13 residues. CDR3 sequence (DNA): TGTGCCAGCACCCGGGAATCCTACAATGAGCAGTTCTTC. Translating it yields CASTRESYNEQFF. The full variable domain, in which reference TRBV2 and TRBJ2-1 provide the parts outside the CDR3, is EPEVTQTPSHQVTQMGQEVILRCVPISNHLYFYWYRQILGQKVEFLVSFYNNEISEKSEIFDDQFSVERPDGSNFTLKIRSTKLEDSAMYFCASTRESYNEQFFGPGTRLTVL.

The genes are TRBV2 and TRBJ1-5, with D maybe TRBD1 (6 bases). Deletions cut 1 base from V and 3 bases from J, with 7 bases between. Germline-derived CDR1 and CDR2 are SNHLY and FYNNEI. The CDR3 sequence is 14 residues long. The DNA for the CDR3 is TGTGCCAGCAGTGAAGGGGGGCTCAATCAGCCCCAGCATTTT. Translated, it gives CASSEGGLNQPQHF.

The J gene is TRBJ2-7, the V gene TRBV29-1; D remains unclear. V lost 7 bases and J lost 5, with 9 bases in between. The CDR3 spans 10 residues. CDR1 is SQVTM and CDR2 is ANQGSEA in the germline V gene. CDR3: CSAGVNEQYF. The CDR3 region has the DNA TGCAGCGCCGGTGTGAACGAGCAGTACTTC.

This chain's CDR3 is CSVVNRSSYEQYF. Here the CDR3 DNA reads TGCAGCGTCGTCAACCGAAGCTCCTACGAGCAGTACTTC. The chain is built from TRBV29-1 and TRBJ2-7; D is uncertain. The germline V gene has CDR1 SQVTM and CDR2 ANQGSEA. The CDR3 covers 13 residues. Deletions cut 6 bases from V and 0 bases from J, with 12 bases between.

The chain carries TRBV5-1 and TRBJ2-6, with D uncertain. The CDR3 extends over 15 amino acids. Trimming removed 0 bases at V and 2 bases at J, with 6 bases between. In germline, CDR1 is SGHRS, CDR2 YFSETQ. In DNA form, the CDR3 reads TGCGCCAGCAGCTTGGAATTAGCTGGGGCCAACGTCCTGACTTTC. Translating gives CASSLELAGANVLTF.

The chain couples TRBV5-1 to TRBJ1-4; D might be TRBD1 (5 bases). The V end was cut by 4 bases, the J end by 2 bases, with 12 bases between. Germline CDR1 SGHRS, CDR2 YFSETQ. This CDR3 region has 15 residues. The CDR3 reads CASSGTGSTNEKLFF. The DNA for the CDR3 is TGCGCCAGCAGCGGGACGGGCAGCACTAATGAAAAACTGTTTTTT.

This chain uses TRBV7-6 with TRBJ2-3; no definite D call. The V and J ends lost 4 bases and 2 bases respectively, with 7 bases between them. The germline V gene encodes CDR1 SGHVS and CDR2 FNYEAQ. The CDR3 is 13 residues long. The CDR3 sequence: CASSSSYTDTQYF. In DNA, the CDR3 is TGTGCCAGCAGCTCGTCATACACAGATACGCAGTATTTT.

This chain joins TRBV5-1 and TRBJ1-2, with D maybe TRBD1 (6 bases). CDR1 is SGHRS and CDR2 is YFSETQ in the germline V gene. The CDR3 is 15 residues long. V was trimmed by 0 bases and J by 4 bases, leaving 13 bases between them. The CDR3: CASSLGGGASYGYTF. CDR3 coding DNA: TGCGCCAGCAGCTTGGGAGGGGGGGCCTCCTATGGCTACACCTTC. The full variable domain, rest sourced from reference TRBV5-1 and TRBJ1-2, is KAGVTQTPRYLIKTRGQQVTLSCSPISGHRSVSWYQQTPGQGLQFLFEYFSETQRNKGNFPGRFSGRQFSNSRSEMNVSTLELGDSALYLCASSLGGGASYGYTFGSGTRLTVV.

The rearrangement links TRBV28 to TRBJ1-2; D uncertain. This CDR3 spans 11 amino acids. V was shortened by 11 bases and J by 2 bases, with 9 bases between the two germline ends. Germline values: CDR1 MDHEN, CDR2 SYDVKM. The CDR3 coding sequence is TGTGCCGCCGCGGCAAACTATGGCTACACCTTC. Translation: CAAAANYGYTF.

The chain employs TRBV14 and TRBJ2-7, with 9 bases fitting TRBD1. The CDR3 contains 16 residues. The V gene's germline CDR1 is SGHDN and CDR2 FVKESK. V dropped 3 bases and J dropped 2; count of bases not matched to a gene: 8. Here the CDR3 DNA reads TGTGCCAGCAGCCATCCTTCCGGGACAGGGACCTACGAGCAGTACTTC. Protein: CASSHPSGTGTYEQYF.

The V and J genes are TRBV7-2 and TRBJ2-2; D gene unclear. The CDR3 runs 16 residues. V lost 4 bases, J lost 8 bases, and 20 bases lay in between. Germline-derived CDR1 and CDR2 are SGHTA and FQGNSA. The CDR3: CASSSVPSGPRGELFF. Written as DNA, the CDR3 is TGTGCCAGCAGCTCGGTACCTTCGGGTCCCAGGGGGGAGCTGTTTTTT.

The chain combines TRBV18 with TRBJ1-1, with 7 bases aligning to TRBD1. The ends lost 5 bases at V and 8 bases at J; junction bases unmatched: 5. This CDR3 comprises 12 residues. Germline CDR1 reads KGHSH; CDR2 reads LQKENI. CDR3 in amino acids: CASSGGQPEAFF. CDR3 in DNA: TGTGCCAGCTCAGGGGGACAGCCCGAAGCTTTCTTT.

V and J are TRBV28 and TRBJ2-3; 7 bases line up with TRBD2. The germline CDR1 and CDR2 sequences are MDHEN and SYDVKM. V lost 7 bases, J lost 6 bases, and 22 bases stayed unmatched. CDR3 size: 18 residues. For the CDR3, the DNA is TGTGCCAGCACCCCCTGGGTGGGGCGGGAGTACGGCTTGGATACGCAGTATTTT. Residues: CASTPWVGREYGLDTQYF.

The J gene is TRBJ2-7, the V gene TRBV15; 11 bases are shared with TRBD1. With V trimmed by 4 bases and J by 7 bases, 6 bases remained unmatched. The V gene's germline CDR1 is LNHNV and CDR2 YYDKDF (reference sequence). CDR3 size: 14 residues. CDR3 protein: CATSTGDRGKEQYF. The CDR3 DNA reads as TGTGCCACCAGCACCGGGGACAGGGGGAAGGAGCAGTACTTC.

The chain couples TRBV12-5 to TRBJ2-1, with TRBD2 matching over 14 bases. This CDR3 region has 21 residues. CDR1 LGHNT and CDR2 FRNRAP come from the germline V gene. The V and J ends lost 7 bases and 0 bases, in that order; junction bases with no gene match: 17. In DNA, the CDR3 is TGTGCTAGTGCCAAAAACTCCGGGGGACTAGCGGGAGTTAGCTCCTACAATGAGCAGTTCTTC. Its protein is CASAKNSGGLAGVSSYNEQFF. Based on the CDR3 plus reference TRBV12-5 and TRBJ2-1, the full variable domain is DARVTQTPRHKVTEMGQEVTMRCQPILGHNTVFWYRQTMMQGLELLAYFRNRAPLDDSGMPKDRFSAEMPDATLATLKIQPSEPRDSAVYFCASAKNSGGLAGVSSYNEQFFGPGTRLTVL.

V is TRBV28 and J is TRBJ2-5; no clear D. The J call could be wrong; TRBJ2-7 is a better fit for the DNA end. CDR1 MDHEN and CDR2 SYDVKM come from the germline V gene. This CDR3 is built from 15 residues. CDR3 in amino acids: CASSLPGQSWNEQYF. CDR3 DNA: TGTGCCAGCAGTCTCCCGGGTCAGTCGTGGAACGAGCAGTACTTC.

The rearrangement links TRBV5-5 to TRBJ2-7, with 9 bases fitting TRBD1. The CDR3 spans 14 residues. Germline assignment: CDR1 SGHKS and CDR2 YYEKEE (reference sequence). The junction had 4 bases not matched to a gene; V was cut back by 4 bases and J by 2 bases. CDR3 loop: CASSTRQGAYEQYF. CDR3 sequence (DNA): TGTGCCAGCAGCACCCGACAGGGGGCCTACGAGCAGTACTTC.

The CDR3, as DNA: TGTGCCAGCAGTGATCACCCGTCGTCCCATGAGCAGTTCTTC. This translates into CASSDHPSSHEQFF. The V and J genes are TRBV6-6 and TRBJ2-1, with D unclear. CDR1 and CDR2 from the germline V gene are MNHNY and SVGAGI (reference sequence). The CDR3 is 14 residues long. V lost 5 bases to trimming and J lost 8 bases, with 16 bases between them.

The chain joins TRBV7-9 to TRBJ2-3; 7 bases are shared with TRBD2. Germline CDR1 is SEHNR and CDR2 is FQNEAQ (reference sequence). V was clipped by 4 bases and J by 6 bases; unmatched bases: 10. CDR3 length: 15 residues. CDR3 bases: TGTGCCAGCAGCTCAAGCGGGGCTAATTGGGATACGCAGTATTTT. Translated: CASSSSGANWDTQYF.